The next 6 T cell receptor beta chains were all read from a single sample in a study of shared clonotypes between healthy human individuals (dated by TCRdb to about 2020). The protocol used for the library was the immunoSEQ multiplex PCR assay. The source is immuneACCESS, and TCRdb retained only in-frame sequences with V and J called. Part of the clones is not carried over; for the studies checked, unresolved V genes explain less than half of this, and the remainder is unexplained. The sample table lists about 1.1 million clones, roughly 80% of them with a count of one. The ten most abundant clones make up 0.7% to 0.95% of the sample. Sequenced material: memory CD4+ T cells from PBMCs. The sample's cell subset or site label, in plain terms: CD45RA-negative fraction. Receptor source: a man between 18 and 29 years old in good health. Some clones in this sample may be carry-over from other donors' samples.

Comment on this clone: Mismatch with germline at one junction end may stem from a read error. Other nucleotide sequences in the sample specify the same CDR3. The CDR3 nucleotides read TGTGCCAGCAGTTCGGACAGAGCCCCGGGTGGCTACACTTTC. Protein sequence: CASSSDRAPGGYTF. The chain has TRBV27 and TRBJ1-2; possible D gene TRBD1, 6 bases. The CDR3 is made up of 14 amino acids. Germline V CDR1 and CDR2: MNHEY, SMNVEV (reference sequence).

The chain carries TRBV27 and TRBJ2-3; D ambiguous. Germline CDR1 MNHEY, CDR2 SMNVEV (reference sequence). The CDR3 consists of 15 residues. Trimming left V 3 bases short and J 1 base short, with 11 bases between. The chain's CDR3 is CASSFDGRGTDTQYF. The CDR3 coding sequence is TGTGCCAGCAGTTTCGACGGACGGGGCACAGATACGCAGTATTTT.

This clone was picked up a small number of times. Other nucleotide sequences in the sample specify the same CDR3. The rearrangement joins TRBV6-5 to TRBJ1-3, with D unclear. This CDR3 is built from 14 residues. From germline, CDR1 is MNHEY and CDR2 SVGAGI. V was cut by 2 bases and J by 2 bases, with 7 bases left in between. The DNA of the CDR3 is TGTGCCAGCAGTTACGGTACAGCTGGAAACACCATATATTTT. It encodes CASSYGTAGNTIYF.

The genes are TRBV27 and TRBJ2-3; 11 bases line up with TRBD2. This CDR3 region has 17 residues. The germline V gene encodes CDR1 MNHEY and CDR2 SMNVEV (reference sequence). After removal of 7 bases from V and 6 bases from J, the junction contained 15 bases not matched to a gene. The CDR3: CASIKRVAGGPVDTQYF. CDR3 DNA: TGTGCCAGCATTAAACGGGTAGCGGGAGGGCCCGTGGATACGCAGTATTTT.

J is TRBJ2-1 and V is TRBV30; 7 bases fit TRBD2. Looked up from germline, CDR1 is GTSNPN and CDR2 is SVGIG (reference sequence). V dropped 2 bases and J dropped 8; count of bases not matched to a gene: 6. The CDR3 covers 13 residues. The CDR3 sequence is CAWSKLGGDEQFF. The CDR3 DNA is TGTGCCTGGAGTAAACTGGGGGGGGATGAGCAGTTCTTC.

The chain is built from TRBV30 and TRBJ2-3; 9 bases align to TRBD2. This CDR3 spans 15 amino acids. With V trimmed by 3 bases and J by 5 bases, 9 bases remained unmatched. Germline V gives CDR1 GTSNPN, CDR2 SVGIG (reference sequence). Here the CDR3 reads CAWSNSGGLGDTQYF. CDR3 in DNA: TGTGCCTGGAGCAATAGCGGGGGTTTGGGAGATACGCAGTATTTT.